This T cell receptor beta chain was found in a study of blood T cell repertoires in COVID-19. Study overall: Spain, Italy and the United States supplied samples that represented acute and convalescent COVID-19. The cDNA or gDNA used as material had been derived from T cells, B-cell-depleted T cells, or PBMCs.

CDR1 SGHRS and CDR2 YFSETQ come from the germline V gene. The ends were cut back, 4 bases at V and 4 bases at J, with 17 bases in the middle. The CDR3 loop spans 15 amino acids. Authors' processing steps: Reference gene primers were amplified, and this amplification served to estimate nucleated cell counts. Sequencing was performed with immunoSEQ multiplex PCR; in TCRdb, only in-frame clones are kept and a portion is missing. Clonal size and the V and J genes are those of that table, whereas D and trimming came from the DNA. This sample has 130,000 to 150,000 clones, with approximately 83% found just once.

This receptor was obtained from a woman older than 75 with acute or convalescent COVID-19. The sequenced sample consisted of peripheral blood. The rearrangement uses TRBV5-1 and TRBJ1-1; TRBD1 might be the D (6 bases). Here the CDR3 reads CASSRGTGQGTEAFF. In DNA form, the CDR3 reads TGCGCCAGCAGCCGGGGCACAGGGCAAGGCACTGAAGCTTTCTTT.